The subject of this entry is one T cell receptor (beta chain). The antigen remains unidentified. Other DNA sequences from this sample encode an identical CDR3 as well. This record comes from a study of shared clonotypes between healthy human individuals. Once extracted for a subset, genomic DNA was divided evenly among several immunoSEQ plates. Clones were sequenced by immunoSEQ multiplex PCR, and TCRdb holds only the in-frame ones, with some missing. The sample includes 2.3 million or so clones, more than 80% of them seen just once. Study-wide points: The authors expected sequencing depth to affect clonotype sharing among donors. Several donors held about 4.5% of naive CD4 clonotypes in common.

Germline V gene lookup returns CDR1 GTSNPN and CDR2 SVGIG (reference sequence). V was cut by 0 bases and J by 7 bases, with 13 bases left in between. The CDR3 consists of 14 residues. The receptor's source is a man younger than 35 in good health. Some clones in this sample may be carry-over from other donors' samples. Sequenced input: naive CD4+ T cells from PBMCs. Subset noted: CD45RA+ positively selected. The J gene is TRBJ1-5, the V gene TRBV30; the D gene is possibly TRBD1 (6 bases). The CDR3 loop reads CAWSVAGGGQPQHF. In nucleotides, the CDR3 is TGTGCCTGGAGTGTAGCGGGAGGGGGGCAGCCCCAGCATTTT.